Listed below are T cell receptor beta chains from one sample, sequenced in a study of blood T cell repertoires in COVID-19. The table came from immunoSEQ multiplex PCR; TCRdb's copy has only in-frame clones and leaves some out. Among 350,000 to 400,000 clones listed, 70% to 90% were seen once. Material: peripheral blood. These receptors were taken from a woman younger than 45 with COVID-19, enrolled during active disease. Both conserved end residues are part of each CDR3. Fields, in order: V gene, J gene, clone size, D gene, CDR3 protein, CDR3 DNA. A D gene is named only where the DNA matches it firmly. Clone size is given for some rows only: seen once, a few or many times, or a class if the clone is expanded.

V: TRBV28; J: TRBJ2-1; size: -; D: TRBD2; CDR3: CASNGRRGGYNEQFF; DNA: TGTGCCAGCAACGGGCGGCGGGGGGGGTACAATGAGCAGTTCTTC
V: TRBV7-9; J: TRBJ2-5; size: -; D: TRBD2; CDR3: CASRQEGGVAETQYF; DNA: TGTGCCAGCAGACAAGAGGGAGGGGTGGCGGAGACCCAGTACTTC
V: TRBV21-1; J: TRBJ1-5; size: -; D: -; CDR3: CASIVTTGTFKFYSNQPQHF; DNA: TGTGCCAGCATTGTAACCACCGGGACTTTTAAATTTTATAGCAATCAGCCCCAGCATTTT
V: TRBV7-2; J: TRBJ2-3; size: -; D: TRBD2; CDR3: CASSLAGLAGGGTDTQYF; DNA: TGTGCCAGCAGCTTAGCGGGACTAGCGGGGGGAGGAACAGATACGCAGTATTTT
V: TRBV11-2; J: TRBJ2-6; size: -; D: TRBD1; CDR3: CASSLDADRDYSGANVLTF; DNA: TGTGCCAGCAGCCTAGACGCGGACAGGGATTACTCTGGGGCCAACGTCCTGACTTTC
V: TRBV24-1; J: TRBJ2-1; size: -; D: -; CDR3: CATRKSGPGNEQFF; DNA: TGTGCCACCAGAAAGAGTGGTCCAGGGAATGAGCAGTTCTTC
V: TRBV4-3; J: TRBJ2-2; size: -; D: TRBD2; CDR3: CASSQQREGGTGELFF; DNA: TGCGCCAGCAGCCAACAGCGGGAGGGGGGCACCGGGGAGCTGTTTTTT
V: TRBV3-1/TRBV3-2; J: TRBJ1-2; size: -; D: TRBD1; CDR3: CASSQLTRKATGATNYGYTF; DNA: TGTGCCAGCAGCCAACTAACAAGGAAGGCGACAGGGGCCACTAACTATGGCTACACCTTC
V: TRBV3-1/TRBV3-2; J: TRBJ2-1; size: -; D: TRBD2; CDR3: CASSPGGASGLYNEQFF; DNA: TGTGCCAGCAGCCCCGGAGGCGCTAGCGGGCTATACAATGAGCAGTTCTTC
V: TRBV28; J: TRBJ1-6; size: -; D: TRBD1; CDR3: CASSLGATGATYSPLHF; DNA: TGTGCCAGCAGTTTGGGGGCGACAGGGGCGACCTATTCACCCCTCCACTTT
V: TRBV11-3; J: TRBJ2-1; size: -; D: -; CDR3: CASSARERVNNEQFF; DNA: TGTGCCAGCAGCGCCCGGGAGCGTGTCAACAATGAGCAGTTCTTC
V: TRBV9; J: TRBJ1-3; size: few; D: -; CDR3: CASSANMNTIYF; DNA: TGTGCCAGCAGCGCTAATATGAACACCATATATTTT
V: TRBV29-1; J: TRBJ1-3; size: -; D: TRBD1; CDR3: CSVTTGLHSGNTIYF; DNA: TGCAGCGTTACGACAGGGTTACACTCTGGAAACACCATATATTTT
V: TRBV9; J: TRBJ2-3; size: few; D: TRBD2; CDR3: CASSVDPGGDTQYF; DNA: TGTGCCAGCAGCGTAGATCCCGGGGGGGATACGCAGTATTTT
V: TRBV24-1; J: TRBJ2-3; size: -; D: TRBD1; CDR3: CATSPAKDRALDTQYF; DNA: TGTGCCACCAGTCCCGCTAAGGACAGGGCATTGGATACGCAGTATTTT
V: TRBV5-3; J: TRBJ2-5; size: once; D: -; CDR3: CARSLPGKTQYF; DNA: TGTGCCAGAAGCTTGCCGGGGAAGACCCAGTACTTC
V: TRBV27; J: TRBJ2-1; size: -; D: -; CDR3: CASSLERANYNEQFF; DNA: TGTGCCAGCAGTTTGGAGCGGGCGAACTACAATGAGCAGTTCTTC
V: TRBV2; J: TRBJ1-4; size: -; D: -; CDR3: CASRDTRGGYEKLFF; DNA: TGTGCCAGCAGAGATACAAGGGGTGGATATGAAAAACTGTTTTTT
V: TRBV21-1; J: TRBJ1-5; size: -; D: -; CDR3: CASSKGQGNQPQHF; DNA: TGTGCCAGCAGCAAAGGACAGGGGAATCAGCCCCAGCATTTT
V: TRBV19; J: TRBJ1-2; size: -; D: -; CDR3: CASSIDRGGHYGYTF; DNA: TGTGCCAGTAGTATAGATCGGGGGGGGCACTATGGCTACACCTTC
V: TRBV6-2/TRBV6-3; J: TRBJ1-1; size: -; D: -; CDR3: CASSYLRNTEAFF; DNA: TGTGCCAGCAGTTACTTGAGGAACACTGAAGCTTTCTTT
V: TRBV4-1; J: TRBJ2-3; size: once; D: -; CDR3: CASSQGASGRLDTQYF; DNA: TGCGCCAGCAGCCAAGGGGCTTCGGGGAGGTTGGATACGCAGTATTTT
V: TRBV2; J: TRBJ2-7; size: -; D: TRBD2; CDR3: CASMDGRGLASYEQYF; DNA: TGTGCCAGCATGGATGGTAGGGGACTAGCGAGTTACGAGCAGTACTTC
V: TRBV2; J: TRBJ1-1; size: -; D: -; CDR3: CASSGGSRNTEAFF; DNA: TGTGCCAGCAGCGGGGGTTCGAGGAACACTGAAGCTTTCTTT
V: TRBV3-1/TRBV3-2; J: TRBJ2-1; size: -; D: -; CDR3: CASSQEIGALRREQFF; DNA: TGTGCCAGCAGCCAAGAAATAGGGGCCTTACGCAGGGAGCAGTTCTTC
V: TRBV13; J: TRBJ1-1; size: -; D: -; CDR3: CASSLADTEAFF; DNA: TGTGCCAGCAGCTTAGCGGACACTGAAGCTTTCTTT
V: TRBV6-5; J: TRBJ2-2; size: few; D: -; CDR3: CASQRQNTGELFF; DNA: TGTGCCAGCCAGAGGCAGAACACCGGGGAGCTGTTTTTT
V: TRBV5-1; J: TRBJ2-7; size: -; D: TRBD1; CDR3: CASSLEAGGYEQYF; DNA: TGCGCCAGCAGCTTGGAAGCAGGGGGCTACGAGCAGTACTTC
V: TRBV5-1; J: TRBJ2-1; size: -; D: TRBD1; CDR3: CASSPTRDRVRAEQFF; DNA: TGCGCCAGCAGCCCAACCCGGGACAGGGTTAGAGCTGAGCAGTTCTTC
V: TRBV24-1; J: TRBJ2-5; size: -; D: TRBD1; CDR3: CATSDRGTGGLGRETQYF; DNA: TGTGCCACCAGTGATCGTGGGACAGGGGGCCTAGGGAGGGAGACCCAGTACTTC
V: TRBV13; J: TRBJ2-1; size: -; D: -; CDR3: CASSSGAYNEQFF; DNA: TGTGCCAGCAGCTCCGGAGCCTACAATGAGCAGTTCTTC
V: TRBV30; J: TRBJ1-1; size: -; D: TRBD1; CDR3: CAWSSIHRGWRNTEAFF; DNA: TGTGCCTGGAGTTCGATCCACAGGGGCTGGAGGAACACTGAAGCTTTCTTT
V: TRBV3-1/TRBV3-2; J: TRBJ2-3; size: -; D: TRBD2; CDR3: CASSQDLAGGDTQYF; DNA: TGTGCCAGCAGCCAAGATCTAGCGGGGGGGGATACGCAGTATTTT
V: TRBV18; J: TRBJ2-7; size: -; D: TRBD1; CDR3: CASSPTRGTYEQYF; DNA: TGTGCCAGCTCACCAACCAGGGGGACCTACGAGCAGTACTTC
V: TRBV10-2; J: TRBJ2-2; size: -; D: -; CDR3: CASSGLANTGELFF; DNA: TGCGCCAGCAGTGGTCTAGCGAACACCGGGGAGCTGTTTTTT
V: TRBV7-2; J: TRBJ2-2; size: -; D: TRBD2; CDR3: CASSLESGLAYTGELFF; DNA: TGTGCCAGCAGCTTAGAGTCAGGACTAGCCTATACCGGGGAGCTGTTTTTT
V: TRBV7-4; J: TRBJ2-4; size: -; D: -; CDR3: CASSLTGGGLAKNIQYF; DNA: TGTGCCAGCAGCTTAACAGGTGGGGGACTAGCCAAAAACATTCAGTACTTC
V: TRBV4-2; J: TRBJ2-5; size: -; D: TRBD2; CDR3: CASSLRGAKEETQYF; DNA: TGTGCCAGCAGCTTGCGGGGGGCGAAGGAAGAGACCCAGTACTTC
V: TRBV10-2; J: TRBJ1-1; size: few; D: -; CDR3: CASSDQGQDTEAFF; DNA: TGCGCCAGCAGTGACCAGGGTCAGGACACTGAAGCTTTCTTT
V: TRBV28; J: TRBJ2-7; size: -; D: TRBD2; CDR3: CASSLASGGWLAYEQYF; DNA: TGTGCCAGCAGTTTGGCAAGCGGGGGGTGGTTGGCGTACGAGCAGTACTTC
V: TRBV28; J: TRBJ1-5; size: once; D: TRBD1; CDR3: CASSWTGRNQPQHF; DNA: TGTGCCAGCAGTTGGACAGGGAGGAATCAGCCCCAGCATTTT
V: TRBV20-1; J: TRBJ1-4; size: -; D: -; CDR3: CSASPGGDGEKLFF; DNA: TGCAGTGCTAGTCCCGGAGGGGATGGTGAAAAACTGTTTTTT
V: TRBV24-1; J: TRBJ2-3; size: -; D: -; CDR3: CATSVEEGRALTDTQYF; DNA: TGTGCCACCAGTGTGGAGGAGGGCAGGGCCCTCACAGATACGCAGTATTTT
V: TRBV27; J: TRBJ1-2; size: -; D: -; CDR3: CASTSGGNYGYTF; DNA: TGTGCCAGCACCTCCGGGGGGAACTATGGCTACACCTTC
V: TRBV25-1; J: TRBJ1-1; size: -; D: -; CDR3: CASSESDRLGAEAFF; DNA: TGTGCCAGCAGTGAATCAGACAGGTTAGGGGCTGAAGCTTTCTTT
V: TRBV27; J: TRBJ2-6; size: -; D: -; CDR3: CASSSRISGANVLTF; DNA: TGTGCCAGCAGTTCTCGTATCTCTGGGGCCAACGTCCTGACTTTC
V: TRBV7-2; J: TRBJ2-2; size: -; D: TRBD2; CDR3: CASSRGYLAGGSTGELFF; DNA: TGTGCCAGCAGCCGCGGATACTTAGCGGGAGGGTCCACCGGGGAGCTGTTTTTT
V: TRBV28; J: TRBJ1-1; size: -; D: -; CDR3: CASSPPGGGLTEAFF; DNA: TGTGCCAGCAGTCCCCCGGGGGGCGGGTTGACTGAAGCTTTCTTT
V: TRBV29-1; J: TRBJ1-2; size: once; D: -; CDR3: CSADGGVDGYTF; DNA: TGCAGCGCTGATGGCGGGGTGGATGGCTACACCTTC
V: TRBV27; J: TRBJ1-6; size: -; D: -; CDR3: CASSLRRSNSPLHF; DNA: TGTGCCAGCAGTTTAAGACGGAGCAATTCACCCCTCCACTTT
V: TRBV3-1/TRBV3-2; J: TRBJ1-1; size: -; D: -; CDR3: CASSQGARTAFF; DNA: TGTGCCAGCAGCCAAGGGGCGAGAACAGCTTTCTTT
V: TRBV7-9; J: TRBJ2-2; size: -; D: TRBD2; CDR3: CASSLPERERTGELFF; DNA: TGTGCCAGCAGCTTACCTGAGCGGGAGAGGACCGGGGAGCTGTTTTTT
V: TRBV10-3; J: TRBJ2-3; size: -; D: TRBD2; CDR3: CAISAGGTQYF; DNA: TGTGCCATCAGTGCGGGGGGTACGCAGTATTTT
V: TRBV6-6; J: TRBJ1-1; size: few; D: TRBD1; CDR3: CASSYTPAGGTEAFF; DNA: TGTGCCAGCAGTTACACCCCAGCAGGGGGCACTGAAGCTTTCTTT
V: TRBV5-6; J: TRBJ2-5; size: -; D: -; CDR3: CASSLAGETQYF; DNA: TGTGCCAGCAGCTTGGCGGGGGAGACCCAGTACTTC
V: TRBV7-9; J: TRBJ2-7; size: few; D: TRBD1; CDR3: CASSQRQGGFYEQYF; DNA: TGTGCCAGCAGCCAGAGACAGGGGGGTTTCTACGAGCAGTACTTC
V: TRBV21-1; J: TRBJ2-1; size: once; D: -; CDR3: CASNLKRCQGARNEQFF; DNA: TGTGCCAGCAACCTAAAGAGGTGCCAGGGGGCGCGGAATGAGCAGTTCTTC
V: TRBV5-6; J: TRBJ2-5; size: -; D: -; CDR3: CASSPGTAGGAQYF; DNA: TGTGCCAGCAGCCCCGGGACAGCCGGGGGGGCCCAGTACTTC